This T cell receptor (beta chain) was identified in a study of T cell responses to AZD1222 COVID-19 vaccine. Study context: Second-dose recipients at about 4 or about 12 weeks were treated as one pooled group. Study observations and caveats: Spike-spanning, vaccine-associated CD4 TCRs were dominant at 160-218 and 743-854. All repertoire sampling was performed exclusively after the peak T cell response.

About this clone itself: Its specificity is unknown.

The table came from immunoSEQ multiplex PCR; TCRdb's copy has only in-frame clones and leaves some out. The sample contains about 210,000 clones, 85% to 95% of which appear only once. Germline V gene data show CDR1 as GTSNPN and CDR2 as SVGIG (reference sequence). V was cut by 2 bases and J by 8 bases, with 21 bases left in between. The CDR3 covers 15 residues. The TCR sequence derives from an adult in good health. Specimen: peripheral blood, collected on day 0 of AZD1222 vaccination. The rearrangement joins TRBV30 to TRBJ1-2, with D possibly TRBD1 on 6 matching bases. DNA of the CDR3: TGTGCCTGGAGTCATGAAGGGGGGGCGAGTCGCGGCTACACCTTC. It translates to CAWSHEGGASRGYTF.